This T cell receptor beta chain was recovered during a study of follicular helper T cells after annual influenza vaccination. Study background: Across the 2013-2014, 2014-2015 and 2015-2016 vaccination seasons, some subjects were resampled. General study results and limits: Rare clonotypes were missed; only about 10-21% of cells gave TCRB.

Data came from immunoSEQ multiplex PCR; TCRdb stores just in-frame clones and leaves some out. The sample yields about 11,000 clones, more than 65% seen once. Specified time point: 2014-2015 season, pre-vaccination. Donors with HIV/AIDS, active malignancy, immunomodulators or active illness were excluded. Remarks on this clone: What it binds is not known.

The sequencing used CXCR5- memory CD4+ T cells sorted from blood, collected on the day of influenza vaccination. This clonotype originated in an adult who received the influenza vaccine.

The CDR3 here is CASSQALASSYNEQFF. DNA of the CDR3: TGTGCCAGCAGCCAGGCACTTGCGAGCTCCTACAATGAGCAGTTCTTC. The J gene is TRBJ2-1, the V gene TRBV4-2; D is unresolved. The germline V gene has CDR1 LGHNA and CDR2 YNFKEQ. Trimming pared 3 bases from V and 0 bases from J, leaving 12 bases between. The CDR3 contains 16 residues.